Listed below are T cell receptor beta chains from one sample, sequenced in a study of blood T cell repertoires in COVID-19. Clones were read by immunoSEQ multiplex PCR, and TCRdb kept only the in-frame ones, dropping some. The sample includes roughly 230,000 clones, roughly 89% of them seen just once. Sequenced input: PBMCs or T cells enriched from blood (not recorded which). These receptor sequences come from a young woman with acute COVID-19. The CDR3 runs from the conserved cysteine through the conserved F or W. Fields, in order: J gene, clone size, V gene, CDR3 protein. Clone size is stated in some rows and not others, as once, few, many or a class when expanded.

j_call: TRBJ1-2; clone_size: NA; v_call: TRBV19; cdr3_aa: CASSIPPYGYTF
j_call: TRBJ1-6; clone_size: NA; v_call: TRBV18; cdr3_aa: CASSLGQGMNSPLHF
j_call: TRBJ1-5; clone_size: once; v_call: TRBV5-1; cdr3_aa: CASSSGQPNQPQHF
j_call: TRBJ1-5; clone_size: NA; v_call: TRBV5-8; cdr3_aa: CASSSQWTANQPQHF
j_call: TRBJ2-7; clone_size: NA; v_call: TRBV7-2; cdr3_aa: CASSLGDYSYEQYF
j_call: TRBJ2-7; clone_size: NA; v_call: TRBV2; cdr3_aa: CASSDSVQYF
j_call: TRBJ2-1; clone_size: NA; v_call: TRBV9; cdr3_aa: CASSVVGTGVNEQFF
j_call: TRBJ2-3; clone_size: NA; v_call: TRBV19; cdr3_aa: CASNRGGLAGDTQYF
j_call: TRBJ1-1; clone_size: NA; v_call: TRBV3-1/TRBV3-2; cdr3_aa: CASSQVPGTTEAFF
j_call: TRBJ2-7; clone_size: once; v_call: TRBV10-3; cdr3_aa: CAISDGRAGEQYF
j_call: TRBJ2-1; clone_size: NA; v_call: TRBV18; cdr3_aa: CASSPPAAGGLNEQFF